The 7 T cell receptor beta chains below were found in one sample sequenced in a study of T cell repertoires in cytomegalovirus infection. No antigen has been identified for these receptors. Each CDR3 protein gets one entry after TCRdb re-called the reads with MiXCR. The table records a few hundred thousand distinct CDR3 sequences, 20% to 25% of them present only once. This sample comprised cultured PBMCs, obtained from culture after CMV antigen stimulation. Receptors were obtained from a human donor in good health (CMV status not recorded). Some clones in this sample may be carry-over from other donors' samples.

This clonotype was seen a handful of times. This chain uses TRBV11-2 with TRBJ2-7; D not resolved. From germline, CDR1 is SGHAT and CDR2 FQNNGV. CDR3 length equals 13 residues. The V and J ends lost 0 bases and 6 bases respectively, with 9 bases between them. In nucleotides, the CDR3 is TGTGCCAGCAGCTTAGATCTCGGTGGCGAGCAGTACGTC. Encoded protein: CASSLDLGGEQYV.

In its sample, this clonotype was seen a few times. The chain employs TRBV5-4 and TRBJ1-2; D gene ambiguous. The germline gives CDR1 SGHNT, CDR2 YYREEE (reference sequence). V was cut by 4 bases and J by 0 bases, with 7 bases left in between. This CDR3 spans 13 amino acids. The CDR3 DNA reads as TGTGCCAGCAGCCCCATCTCTAACTATGGCTACACCTTC. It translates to CASSPISNYGYTF.

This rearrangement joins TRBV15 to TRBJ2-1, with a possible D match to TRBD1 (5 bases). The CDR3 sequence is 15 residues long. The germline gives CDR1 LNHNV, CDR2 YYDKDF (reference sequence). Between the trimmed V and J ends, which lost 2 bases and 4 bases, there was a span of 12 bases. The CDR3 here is CATSRIGAGYNEQFF. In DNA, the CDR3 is TGTGCCACCAGCAGAATAGGGGCTGGGTACAATGAGCAGTTCTTC.

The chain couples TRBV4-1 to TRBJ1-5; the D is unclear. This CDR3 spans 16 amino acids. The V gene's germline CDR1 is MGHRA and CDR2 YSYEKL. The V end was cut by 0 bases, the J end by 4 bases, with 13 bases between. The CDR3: CASSQDEGGKNQPQHF. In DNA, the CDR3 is TGCGCCAGCAGCCAAGATGAGGGTGGGAAAAATCAGCCCCAGCATTTT.

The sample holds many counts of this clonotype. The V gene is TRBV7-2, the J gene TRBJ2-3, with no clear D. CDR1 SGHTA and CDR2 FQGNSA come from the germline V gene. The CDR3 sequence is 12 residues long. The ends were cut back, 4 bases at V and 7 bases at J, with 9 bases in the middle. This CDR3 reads CASSSRQNTQYF. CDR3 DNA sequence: TGTGCCAGCAGCTCCCGCCAGAATACGCAGTATTTT.

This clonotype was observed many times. The CDR3 spells CASSLARTPYEQYV. CDR3 bases: TGTGCCAGCAGCTTAGCGCGGACACCCTACGAGCAGTACGTC. V is TRBV7-8 and J is TRBJ2-7, with D perhaps matching TRBD1 (5 bases). Trimming shortened V by 0 bases and J by 2 bases, and 8 bases separated the two germline ends. Germline values: CDR1 SGHVS, CDR2 FQNEAQ. The length of the CDR3 is 14 residues.

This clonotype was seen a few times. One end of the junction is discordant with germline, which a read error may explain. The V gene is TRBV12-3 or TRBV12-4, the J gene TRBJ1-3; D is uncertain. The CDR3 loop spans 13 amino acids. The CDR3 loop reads CASRLASGNTIYF. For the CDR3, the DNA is TGTGCCAGCCGTTTGGCATCTGGAAACACCATATATTTT.